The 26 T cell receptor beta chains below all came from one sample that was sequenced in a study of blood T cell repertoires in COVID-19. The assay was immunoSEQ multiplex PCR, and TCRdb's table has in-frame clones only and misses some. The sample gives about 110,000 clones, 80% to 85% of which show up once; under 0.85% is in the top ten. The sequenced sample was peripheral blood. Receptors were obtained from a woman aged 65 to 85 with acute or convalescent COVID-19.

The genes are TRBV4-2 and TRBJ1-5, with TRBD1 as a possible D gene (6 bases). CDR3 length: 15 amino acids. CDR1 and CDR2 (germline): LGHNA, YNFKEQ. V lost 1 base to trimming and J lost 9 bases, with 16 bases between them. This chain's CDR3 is CASSQVPRGEGPQHF. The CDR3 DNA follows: TGTGCCAGCAGCCAAGTTCCCAGGGGAGAGGGGCCCCAGCATTTT.

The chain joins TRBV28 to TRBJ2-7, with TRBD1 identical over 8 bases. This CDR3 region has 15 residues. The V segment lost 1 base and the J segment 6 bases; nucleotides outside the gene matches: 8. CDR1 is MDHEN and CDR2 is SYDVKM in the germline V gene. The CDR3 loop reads CASSLLSRGRLEQYF. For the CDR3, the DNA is TGTGCCAGCAGTTTATTATCCAGGGGGCGCCTCGAGCAGTACTTC.

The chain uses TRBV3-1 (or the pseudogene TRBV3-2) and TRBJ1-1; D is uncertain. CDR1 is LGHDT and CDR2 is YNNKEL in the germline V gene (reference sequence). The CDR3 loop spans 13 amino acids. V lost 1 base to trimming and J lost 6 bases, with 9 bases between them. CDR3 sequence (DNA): TGTGCCAGCAGCCAAGGGAGCGGCTCTGAAGCTTTCTTT. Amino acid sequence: CASSQGSGSEAFF.

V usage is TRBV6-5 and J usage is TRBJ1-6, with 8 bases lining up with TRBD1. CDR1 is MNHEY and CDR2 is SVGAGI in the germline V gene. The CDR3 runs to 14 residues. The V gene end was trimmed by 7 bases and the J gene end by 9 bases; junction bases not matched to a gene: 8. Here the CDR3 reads CASNSRGRGSPLHF. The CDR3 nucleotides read TGTGCCAGCAACTCCAGGGGGCGCGGTTCACCCCTCCACTTT.

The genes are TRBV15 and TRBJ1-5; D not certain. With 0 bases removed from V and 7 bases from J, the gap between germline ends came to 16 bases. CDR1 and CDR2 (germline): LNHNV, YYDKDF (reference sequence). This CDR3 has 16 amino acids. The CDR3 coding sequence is TGTGCCACCAGCAGAGAGAACGTAAGAGCAGGCCAGCCCCAGCATTTT. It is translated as CATSRENVRAGQPQHF.

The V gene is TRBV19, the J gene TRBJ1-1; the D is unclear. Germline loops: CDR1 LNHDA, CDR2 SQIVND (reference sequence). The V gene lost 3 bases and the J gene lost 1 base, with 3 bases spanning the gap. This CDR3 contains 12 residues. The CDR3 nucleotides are TGTGCCAGTAGTATGAGGAACACTGAAGCTTTCTTT. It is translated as CASSMRNTEAFF.

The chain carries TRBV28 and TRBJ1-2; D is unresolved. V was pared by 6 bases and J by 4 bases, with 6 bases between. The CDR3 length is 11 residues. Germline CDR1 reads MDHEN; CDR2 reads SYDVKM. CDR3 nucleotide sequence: TGTGCCAGCAGCCCTTCCTATGGCTACACCTTC. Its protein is CASSPSYGYTF.

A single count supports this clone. The CDR3 nucleotides read TGCGCGTCCTCGGCCGCGGGGGTAGCAGATACGCAGTATTTT. The encoded protein is CASSAAGVADTQYF. The chain has TRBV5-1 and TRBJ2-3; 7 bases agree with TRBD2. CDR3 length equals 14 residues. Germline-derived CDR1 and CDR2 are SGHRS and YFSETQ.

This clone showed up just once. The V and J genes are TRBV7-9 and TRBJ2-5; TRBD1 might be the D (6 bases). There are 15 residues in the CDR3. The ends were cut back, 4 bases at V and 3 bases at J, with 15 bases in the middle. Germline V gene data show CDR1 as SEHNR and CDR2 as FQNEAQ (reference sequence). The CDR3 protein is CASSSTGTPEETQYF. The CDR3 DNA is TGTGCCAGCAGCTCCACCGGGACACCCGAAGAGACCCAGTACTTC.

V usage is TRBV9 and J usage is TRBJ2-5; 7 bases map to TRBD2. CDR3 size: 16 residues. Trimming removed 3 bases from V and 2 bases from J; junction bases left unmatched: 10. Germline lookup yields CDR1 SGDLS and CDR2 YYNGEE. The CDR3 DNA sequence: TGTGCCAGCAGCGAATGGGAGGGAGGCCGACAAGAGACCCAGTACTTC. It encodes CASSEWEGGRQETQYF.

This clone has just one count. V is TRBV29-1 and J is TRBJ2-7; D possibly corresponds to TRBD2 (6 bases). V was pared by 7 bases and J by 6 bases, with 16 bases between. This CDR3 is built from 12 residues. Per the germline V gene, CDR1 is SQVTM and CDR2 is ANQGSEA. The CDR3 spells CSGRDGPLEQYF. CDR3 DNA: TGCAGCGGGCGGGACGGCCCTCTCGAGCAGTACTTC.

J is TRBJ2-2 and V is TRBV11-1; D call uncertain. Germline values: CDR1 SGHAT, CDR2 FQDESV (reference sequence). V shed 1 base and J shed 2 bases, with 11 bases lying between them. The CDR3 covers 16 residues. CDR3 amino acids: CASSLEAGFNTGELFF. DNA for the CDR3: TGTGCCAGCAGCTTAGAGGCCGGGTTCAACACCGGGGAGCTGTTTTTT.

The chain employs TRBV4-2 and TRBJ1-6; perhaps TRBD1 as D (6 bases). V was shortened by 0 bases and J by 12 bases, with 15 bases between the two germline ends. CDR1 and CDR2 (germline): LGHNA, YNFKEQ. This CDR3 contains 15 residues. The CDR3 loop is CASSQEAGEYIPLHF. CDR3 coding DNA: TGTGCCAGCAGCCAAGAGGCAGGGGAGTACATACCCCTCCACTTT.

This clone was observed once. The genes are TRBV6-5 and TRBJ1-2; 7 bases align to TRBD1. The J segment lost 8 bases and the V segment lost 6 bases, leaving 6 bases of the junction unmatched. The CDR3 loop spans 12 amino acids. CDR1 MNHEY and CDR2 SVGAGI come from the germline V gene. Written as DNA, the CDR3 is TGTGCCAGCAGCCTAACAGGGGCCGGCTACACCTTC. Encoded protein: CASSLTGAGYTF.

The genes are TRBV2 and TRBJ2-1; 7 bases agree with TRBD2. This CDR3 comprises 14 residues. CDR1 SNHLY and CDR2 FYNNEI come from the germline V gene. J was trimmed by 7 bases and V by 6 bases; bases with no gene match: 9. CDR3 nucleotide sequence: TGTGCCAGCAGAGGGCGACTAGCAGGGAATGAGCAGTTCTTC. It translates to CASRGRLAGNEQFF.

The CDR3, as DNA: TGTGCCAGCAGCTTGGCCGGTGGACTACCAAGCGAGCAGTACTTC. This translates into CASSLAGGLPSEQYF. This rearrangement joins TRBV5-4 to TRBJ2-7; TRBD2 might be the D (6 bases). This CDR3 region has 15 residues. Germline V lookup: CDR1 SGHNT, CDR2 YYREEE (reference sequence). V was cut by 0 bases and J by 6 bases, with 16 bases left in between.

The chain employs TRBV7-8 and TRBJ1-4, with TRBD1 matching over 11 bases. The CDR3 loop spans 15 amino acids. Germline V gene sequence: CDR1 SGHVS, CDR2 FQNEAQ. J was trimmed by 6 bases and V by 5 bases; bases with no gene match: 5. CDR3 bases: TGTGCCAGCAGCGCGGCGGGACAGGGGGATGAAAAACTGTTTTTT. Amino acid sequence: CASSAAGQGDEKLFF.

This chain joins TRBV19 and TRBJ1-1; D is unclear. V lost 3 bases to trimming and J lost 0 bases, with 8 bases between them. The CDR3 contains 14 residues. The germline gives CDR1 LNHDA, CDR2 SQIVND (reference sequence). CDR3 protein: CASSIRGMNTEAFF. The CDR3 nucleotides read TGTGCCAGTAGTATTCGGGGTATGAACACTGAAGCTTTCTTT. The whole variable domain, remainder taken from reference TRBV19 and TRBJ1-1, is DGGITQSPKYLFRKEGQNVTLSCEQNLNHDAMYWYRQDPGQGLRLIYYSQIVNDFQKGDIAEGYSVSREKKESFPLTVTSAQKNPTAFYLCASSIRGMNTEAFFGQGTRLTVV.

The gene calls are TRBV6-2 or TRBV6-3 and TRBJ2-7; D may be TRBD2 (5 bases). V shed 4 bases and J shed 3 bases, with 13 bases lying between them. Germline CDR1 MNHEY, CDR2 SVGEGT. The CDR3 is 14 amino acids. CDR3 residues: CASSLDSSLYEQYF. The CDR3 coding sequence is TGTGCCAGCAGTTTGGACTCTTCTCTCTACGAGCAGTACTTC.

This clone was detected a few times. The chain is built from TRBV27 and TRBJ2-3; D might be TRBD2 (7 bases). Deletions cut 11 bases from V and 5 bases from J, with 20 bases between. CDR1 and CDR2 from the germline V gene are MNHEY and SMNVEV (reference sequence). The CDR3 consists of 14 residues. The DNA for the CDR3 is TGTGCCGTAGCCCTAGCGGCAGGGGTAGATACGCAGTATTTT. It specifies CAVALAAGVDTQYF.

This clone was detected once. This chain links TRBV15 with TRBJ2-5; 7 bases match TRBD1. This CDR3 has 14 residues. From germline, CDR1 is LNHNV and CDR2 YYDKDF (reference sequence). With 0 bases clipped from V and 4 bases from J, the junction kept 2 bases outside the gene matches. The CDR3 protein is CATSRDPGGETQYF. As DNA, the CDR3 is TGTGCCACCAGCAGAGATCCAGGGGGAGAGACCCAGTACTTC.

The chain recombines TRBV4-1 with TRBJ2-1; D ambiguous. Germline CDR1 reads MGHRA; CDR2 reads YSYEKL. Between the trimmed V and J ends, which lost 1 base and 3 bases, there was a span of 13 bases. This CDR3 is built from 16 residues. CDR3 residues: CASSQVDILYYNEQFF. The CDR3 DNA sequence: TGCGCCAGCAGCCAAGTCGACATACTCTACTACAATGAGCAGTTCTTC.

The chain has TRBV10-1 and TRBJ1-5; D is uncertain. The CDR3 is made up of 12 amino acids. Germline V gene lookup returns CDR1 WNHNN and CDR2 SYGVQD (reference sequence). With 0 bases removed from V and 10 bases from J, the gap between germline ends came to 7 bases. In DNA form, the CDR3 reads TGCGCCAGCAGTGAGTCCGGTCGACCCCAGCATTTT. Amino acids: CASSESGRPQHF.

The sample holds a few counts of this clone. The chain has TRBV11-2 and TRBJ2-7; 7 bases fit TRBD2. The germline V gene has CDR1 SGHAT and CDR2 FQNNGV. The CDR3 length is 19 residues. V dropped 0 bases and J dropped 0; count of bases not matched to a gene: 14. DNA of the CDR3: TGTGCCAGCAGCTTAGACTCTTCTAGCGGTGGTCTCCGCTCCTACGAGCAGTACTTC. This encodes CASSLDSSSGGLRSYEQYF.

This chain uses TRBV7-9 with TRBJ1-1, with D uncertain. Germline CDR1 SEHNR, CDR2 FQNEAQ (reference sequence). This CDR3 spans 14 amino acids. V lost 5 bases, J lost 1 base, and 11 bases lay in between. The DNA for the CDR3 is TGTGCCAGCAGCCCCTCGGGTACGAACACTGAAGCTTTCTTT. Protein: CASSPSGTNTEAFF.

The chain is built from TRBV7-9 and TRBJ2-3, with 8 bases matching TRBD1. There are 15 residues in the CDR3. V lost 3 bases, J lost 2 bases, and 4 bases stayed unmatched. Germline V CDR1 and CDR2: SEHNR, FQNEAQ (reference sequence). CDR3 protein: CASSFQGAFTDTQYF. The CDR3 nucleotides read TGTGCCAGCAGCTTTCAGGGGGCCTTCACAGATACGCAGTATTTT.